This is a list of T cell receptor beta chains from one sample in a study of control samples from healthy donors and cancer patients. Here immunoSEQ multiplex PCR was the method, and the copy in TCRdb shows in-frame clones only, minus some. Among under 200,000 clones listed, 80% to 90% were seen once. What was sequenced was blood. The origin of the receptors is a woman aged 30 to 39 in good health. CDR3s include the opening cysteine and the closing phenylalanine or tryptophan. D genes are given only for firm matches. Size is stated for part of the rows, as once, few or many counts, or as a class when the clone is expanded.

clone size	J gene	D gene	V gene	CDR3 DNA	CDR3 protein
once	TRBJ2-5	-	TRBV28	TGTGCCAGCAGTCTACCCCCCGGCTTAGCGGAACCCTCCCAGTACTTC	CASSLPPGLAEPSQYF
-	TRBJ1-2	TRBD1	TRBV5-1	TGCGCCAGCAGCCTGCAGACAGGGGAATATGGCTACACCTTC	CASSLQTGEYGYTF
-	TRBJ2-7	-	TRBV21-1	TGTGCCAGCCGGAGTTCTGGGGACTGCCTCTACGAGCAGTACTTC	CASRSSGDCLYEQYF
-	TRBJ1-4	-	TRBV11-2	TGTGCCAGCAGCTTCTCACAGACTAATGAAAAACTGTTTTTT	CASSFSQTNEKLFF
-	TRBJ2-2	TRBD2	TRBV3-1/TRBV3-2	TGTGCCAGCAGCCAAGTCGGGGGGGCGGGCACCGGGGAGCTGTTTTTT	CASSQVGGAGTGELFF
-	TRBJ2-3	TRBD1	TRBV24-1	TGTGCCACCAGTGATCTAGGGACAGGGGGCACAGATACGCAGTATTTT	CATSDLGTGGTDTQYF
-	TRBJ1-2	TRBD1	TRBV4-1	TGCGCCAGCAGCCAAGAGATCCGACAGGGTGTTGATGGCTACACCTTC	CASSQEIRQGVDGYTF
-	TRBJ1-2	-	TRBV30	TGTGCCTGGAGTGCAGGGAATTATGGCTACACCTTC	CAWSAGNYGYTF
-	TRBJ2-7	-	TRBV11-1	TGTGCCAGCAGCAGACAGGTGGATTACGAGCAGTACTTC	CASSRQVDYEQYF
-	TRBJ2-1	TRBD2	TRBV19	TGTGCCACCACTCACGGGCGGGAGGGTTACAATGAGCAGTTCTTC	CATTHGREGYNEQFF